This T cell receptor beta chain appears in the sequencing data of a study of shared clonotypes between healthy human individuals. Clones were read by immunoSEQ multiplex PCR, and TCRdb kept only the in-frame ones, dropping some. This table holds 2 million to 2.5 million clones, around 92% found once. The V gene lost 3 bases and the J gene lost 1 base, with 9 bases spanning the gap. The germline V gene has CDR1 SGHVS and CDR2 FQNEAQ. The length of the CDR3 is 14 residues. This TCR came from a man aged 18 to 29 in good health. Some clones in this sample may be carry-over from other donors' samples. Sequenced sample: naive CD4+ T cells from PBMCs. This sample's subset: CD45RA+ positively selected. The gene calls are TRBV7-8 and TRBJ1-1, with D uncertain. CDR3 amino acids: CASSFGLGNTEAFF. DNA of the CDR3: TGTGCCAGCAGCTTTGGTCTGGGGAACACTGAAGCTTTCTTT.